Described below is a single T cell receptor (beta chain) sequence and its context. Its antigen is currently not known. An end of the junction does not agree with germline; a read error may underlie this. Additional DNA sequences in this sample encode the identical CDR3. The meaning of the sample's time point label: cells obtained before transplantation from donor or recipient. CD3+CD4+ and CD3+CD8+ populations were FACS-sorted from unstimulated pre-transplant donor and recipient cells taken from spleen or lymph nodes. The data were obtained in a study of graft-versus-host responses after intestinal transplantation (dated by TCRdb to the early 2020s). Study-wide context: Multivisceral, liver-intestinal, or isolated intestinal transplants were received by the recipients. All recipients received anti-thymocyte globulin induction followed by maintenance tacrolimus and steroids for approximately 3 years. After intestinal transplantation, graft-versus-host and host-versus-graft alloreactive T cell clones in the graft, circulation and bone marrow were tracked using bulk TCR-beta CDR3 sequencing. Alloreactive clones were identified by sequencing pre-transplant mixed lymphocyte reaction products and comparing these products with unstimulated pre-transplant donor and recipient T cells. A cohort of fewer than 25 intestinal transplant recipients, including one retransplant, was enrolled, and 3 patients lacking pretransplant specimens were excluded. A peak of at least 4% donor T cells among recipient peripheral blood mononuclear cells was the definition used for donor T cell macrochimerism. Samples from a few later patients were sequenced in-house on an Illumina MiSeq with MiXCR processing rather than by the commercial service.

Library method: the immunoSEQ multiplex PCR assay. For most patients, genomic DNA was isolated with the Qiagen DNeasy Blood and Tissue Kit and shipped frozen to Adaptive Biotechnologies for TCR sequencing. High-throughput TCR-beta CDR3 sequencing of genomic DNA from most patients was performed by Adaptive Biotechnologies. The study's own analysis went as follows. TCR sequencing data for roughly 20 patients were retrieved from Adaptive's ImmunoSEQ software; three other patients were processed with MiXCR and VDJtools. To correct CD4 versus CD8 sorting errors, any sequence found in both subsets at a frequency ratio below 5:1 was removed. CDR3 nucleotide sequences shared between donor and recipient were removed because their origin could not be assigned. To count as alloreactive, a clone needed at least 2-fold expansion over unstimulated cells and a minimum CFSE-low frequency of 0.002% (template counts) or 0.001% (read counts). Mappable clones were those detected in sequenced pre-transplant spleen, lymph node, or MLR CFSE-low populations of the donor or recipient. Cumulative frequency of alloreactive clones was calculated as a percentage of all sequences weighted by copy number. TCRdb stores this immuneACCESS table with in-frame sequences only. Part of the clones is absent; in the studies checked, under half of the shortfall reflects unresolved V genes, and no reason is known for the rest. That table gives V, J and clone size, and the DNA gave D and trimming. In all, the sample holds approximately 100,000 clones, and about 90% of those were seen once. Clones ranked in the top ten supply 0.9% of the sample.

The germline V gene specifies SGHTA as CDR1 and FQGTGA as CDR2. The CDR3 runs 13 amino acids, cysteine and phenylalanine included. Of all the DNA, just the CDR3 is kept, 39 bases in frame from base 1. Overall results and qualifications from the work: GvH clones turned up in recipient bone marrow, with some appearing earlier in ileal mucosa or blood, a pattern consistent with an intestinal mucosal origin. Early after transplant, peak levels of circulating GvH clones were associated with declines in HvG clones. In the allografts of patients with donor T cell macrochimerism, GvH to HvG T cell clonal ratios were high. The relatively low number and heterogeneity of intestinal transplant patients limited the conclusions.

The sequence joins TRBV7-3 to TRBJ1-1; confidence is insufficient to name the D gene. Here the sequenced sample was unstimulated CD4+ T cells sorted from spleen or lymph node cells, taken before intestinal transplant. This clonotype was obtained from a human donor who received an intestinal transplant. The CDR3 protein: CASSSQKNTEAFF. The DNA sequence is given as TGTGCCAGTAGCTCCCAGAAAAACACTGAAGCTTTCTTT.